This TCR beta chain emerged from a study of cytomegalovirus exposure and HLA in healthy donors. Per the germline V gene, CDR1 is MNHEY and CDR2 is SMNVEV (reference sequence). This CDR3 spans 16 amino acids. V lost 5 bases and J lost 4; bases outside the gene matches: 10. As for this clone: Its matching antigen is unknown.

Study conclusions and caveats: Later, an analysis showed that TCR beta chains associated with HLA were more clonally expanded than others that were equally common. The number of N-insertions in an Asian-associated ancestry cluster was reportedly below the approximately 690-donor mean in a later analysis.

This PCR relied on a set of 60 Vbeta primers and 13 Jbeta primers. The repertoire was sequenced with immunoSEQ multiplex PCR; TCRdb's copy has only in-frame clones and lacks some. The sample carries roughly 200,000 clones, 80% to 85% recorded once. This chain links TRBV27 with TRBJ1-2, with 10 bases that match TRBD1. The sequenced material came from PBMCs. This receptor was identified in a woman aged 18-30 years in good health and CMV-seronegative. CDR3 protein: CASSLQGQGEVYGYTF. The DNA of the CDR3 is TGTGCCAGCAGTCTCCAAGGACAGGGGGAGGTCTATGGCTACACCTTC.